The text below deals with one T cell receptor (beta chain). Its antigen is still unknown. The data were taken from a study of cytomegalovirus exposure and HLA in healthy donors. General study results and limits: Indistinguishable V segments, including TRBV6-2 and TRBV6-3, were excluded. Cytomegalovirus-associated status was assigned to 164 TCR beta chains. Later analysis revealed greater clonal expansion in HLA-associated TCR beta chains than in equally common others.

Germline loops: CDR1 SGHRS, CDR2 YFSETQ. V shed 4 bases and J shed 0 bases, with 14 bases lying between them. This CDR3 is 15 amino acids long. The PCR employed 60 Vbeta primers together with 13 Jbeta primers. Measured with immunoSEQ multiplex PCR; TCRdb has only the in-frame clones, and not every one. Here the sample spans a few hundred thousand clones, about four fifths being singletons. The sample was PBMCs. This receptor was identified in a girl aged 2-15 years in good health and CMV-seronegative. The chain is built from TRBV5-1 and TRBJ2-7, with D perhaps TRBD1 (6 bases). CDR3 amino acids: CASSMTGTYSYEQYF. The CDR3 DNA reads TGCGCCAGCAGCATGACAGGCACTTACTCCTACGAGCAGTACTTC.